This T cell receptor (beta chain) originates from a study of blood T cell repertoires in COVID-19. Background on the study: Donors in the United States, Italy and Spain gave samples during acute or convalescent COVID-19. Nucleic acid was either cDNA or gDNA, and it came from T cells, B-cell-depleted T cells, or PBMCs.

The Seattle patients, enrolled during active infection, were followed longitudinally. This clone was found a few times. CDR3 size: 15 residues. Germline V lookup: CDR1 SQVTM, CDR2 ANQGSEA. Between the trimmed V and J ends, which lost 4 bases and 4 bases, there was a span of 16 bases. As handled by the study authors: Amplification of reference gene primers was used by the study to estimate nucleated cell counts. Here immunoSEQ multiplex PCR was the method, and the copy in TCRdb shows in-frame clones only, minus some. V, J and clone size were drawn from that table, and D and trimming were deduced from the DNA. The sample has about 150,000 clones; around 83% are singletons.

V is TRBV29-1 and J is TRBJ2-2; TRBD1 might be the D (5 bases). Source material: peripheral blood. This TCR derives from an older woman with COVID-19, enrolled during active disease. CDR3 sequence: CSVVKLTEFTGELFF. The CDR3 DNA sequence: TGCAGCGTTGTGAAATTGACAGAGTTCACCGGGGAGCTGTTTTTT.